These 29 T cell receptor beta chains share one sample of origin, sequenced in a study of cytomegalovirus exposure and HLA in healthy donors. 13 Jbeta primers and 60 Vbeta primers were used for the PCR. Sequenced by immunoSEQ multiplex PCR; TCRdb stores in-frame clones only, minus some. The data hold some 130,000 clones, with 65% to 80% observed a single time. The specimen was PBMCs. The receptors here all came from a man between 40 and 49 years old in good health and CMV-seropositive.

The CDR3 DNA sequence: TGTGCCAGCAGAGAGACAGGTAAAGACGAGCAGTACTTC. Residues: CASRETGKDEQYF. This chain joins TRBV6-5 and TRBJ2-7; a weak D match, TRBD1 (6 bases). The CDR3 length is 13 residues. The V and J ends lost 6 bases and 5 bases respectively, with 14 bases between them. Per germline, CDR1 MNHEY and CDR2 SVGAGI.

The chain couples TRBV6-4 to TRBJ2-7; 14 positions match TRBD2. There are 19 residues in the CDR3. V shed 5 bases, J shed 6 bases, and the junction held 18 bases outside the gene matches. Germline V gives CDR1 MRHNA, CDR2 SNTAGT. DNA of the CDR3: TGTGCCAGCAGTAAGGAGGGGACTAGCGGGAGACCTGAGGTCTCCGAGCAGTACTTC. Translated: CASSKEGTSGRPEVSEQYF.

This rearrangement joins TRBV10-3 to TRBJ2-3, with D unresolved. This CDR3 has 11 amino acids. V lost 2 bases to trimming and J lost 5 bases, with 2 bases between them. Germline loops: CDR1 ENHRY, CDR2 SYGVKD. CDR3 coding DNA: TGTGCCATCAGTGAGCAAGATACGCAGTATTTT. This sequence encodes CAISEQDTQYF.

The chain recombines TRBV4-1 with TRBJ2-1; 12 bases agree with TRBD2. The germline CDR1 and CDR2 sequences are MGHRA and YSYEKL. V was clipped by 4 bases and J by 7 bases; unmatched bases: 14. The CDR3 sequence is 18 residues long. The chain's CDR3 is CASSPSPTTSGRSNEQFF. CDR3 nucleotide sequence: TGCGCCAGCAGCCCTAGCCCGACGACTAGCGGGAGAAGTAATGAGCAGTTCTTC.

The rearrangement links TRBV7-9 to TRBJ1-2; the D is unclear. Germline-derived CDR1 and CDR2 are SEHNR and FQNEAQ (reference sequence). V gave up 4 bases and J gave up 7 bases, with 16 bases separating them. The CDR3 is 14 amino acids. Written as DNA, the CDR3 is TGTGCCAGCAGCTCATGGGGAGGCGGCGGTGGCTACACCTTC. This codes for CASSSWGGGGGYTF.

This clone turned up a few times. An end of the junction does not agree with germline; a read error may underlie this. V is TRBV7-9 and J is TRBJ2-3; 7 bases match TRBD2. CDR3 length equals 19 residues. Per the germline V gene, CDR1 is SEHNR and CDR2 is FQNEAQ (reference sequence). CDR3 in amino acids: CSSSLTPKITREWRDTQYF. The CDR3 coding sequence is TGTTCCAGCAGCTTAACTCCGAAGATCACGCGGGAGTGGAGAGATACGCAGTATTTT.

Only a few counts were recorded for this clone. V usage is TRBV10-3 and J usage is TRBJ1-1; no clear D. This CDR3 has 12 residues. Trimming removed 6 bases from V and 2 bases from J, with 7 bases in between. Germline loops: CDR1 ENHRY, CDR2 SYGVKD. Here the CDR3 reads CAIRTGNTEAFF. The CDR3 DNA reads TGTGCCATCAGAACGGGAAACACTGAAGCTTTCTTT.

The V call is TRBV5-4, the J call TRBJ2-7; TRBD1 aligns across 10 bases. The CDR3 extends over 15 amino acids. Germline assignment: CDR1 SGHNT and CDR2 YYREEE (reference sequence). The V segment lost 3 bases and the J segment 7 bases; nucleotides outside the gene matches: 10. CDR3 in DNA: TGTGCCAGCAGCTCCGCGGGACAGGGGTTATGGGAGCAGTACTTC. It translates to CASSSAGQGLWEQYF.

The chain has TRBV30 and TRBJ1-5, with D tentatively TRBD1 (5 bases). Trimming pared 3 bases from V and 0 bases from J, leaving 15 bases between. The germline V gene encodes CDR1 GTSNPN and CDR2 SVGIG (reference sequence). CDR3 length: 16 amino acids. CDR3 sequence (DNA): TGTGCCTGGAGGCCCACAGGACCCTATAGCAATCAGCCCCAGCATTTT. This codes for CAWRPTGPYSNQPQHF.

For the CDR3, the DNA is TGTGCCAGCAGCCTTAGAATCCGTCGGGATACGCAGTATTTT. It is translated as CASSLRIRRDTQYF. The rearrangement links TRBV6-6 to TRBJ2-3; D ambiguous. Germline lookup yields CDR1 MNHNY and CDR2 SVGAGI (reference sequence). This CDR3 is 14 amino acids long. V was clipped by 6 bases and J by 6 bases, with 16 bases between them.

The V gene is TRBV27, the J gene TRBJ1-2; perhaps TRBD1 as D (5 bases). The germline V gene has CDR1 MNHEY and CDR2 SMNVEV (reference sequence). The V gene lost 7 bases and the J gene lost 3 bases, with 15 bases spanning the gap. The CDR3 contains 14 residues. DNA for the CDR3: TGTGCCAGCAACCCGGACAAAACAGACTATGGCTACACCTTC. It yields the protein CASNPDKTDYGYTF.

V and J are TRBV7-8 and TRBJ2-2; 8 bases fit TRBD1. Germline lookup yields CDR1 SGHVS and CDR2 FQNEAQ. This CDR3 has 15 residues. J was trimmed by 5 bases and V by 3 bases; bases with no gene match: 5. The chain's CDR3 is CASSFRQGSTGELFF. The CDR3 coding sequence is TGTGCCAGCAGCTTTCGACAGGGGTCTACCGGGGAGCTGTTTTTT.

This clone has only one observation. The gene calls are TRBV10-2 and TRBJ2-1; TRBD2 aligns across 7 bases. After removal of 3 bases from V and 9 bases from J, the junction contained 2 bases not matched to a gene. From germline, CDR1 is WSHSY and CDR2 SAAADI. The CDR3 covers 12 residues. The CDR3 nucleotides read TGCGCCAGCAGTGACGGGAGGTCTGAGCAGTTCTTC. It translates to CASSDGRSEQFF.

The chain carries TRBV5-1 and TRBJ2-3; 7 bases agree with TRBD2. The junction had 4 bases not matched to a gene; V was cut back by 0 bases and J by 0 bases. CDR3 length equals 16 residues. CDR1 and CDR2 (germline): SGHRS, YFSETQ. CDR3 protein: CASSLAPSGSTDTQYF. The CDR3 DNA sequence: TGCGCCAGCAGCTTGGCCCCTAGCGGAAGCACAGATACGCAGTATTTT.

A single count supports this clone. J is TRBJ1-2 and V is TRBV6-5, with D possibly matching TRBD1 (6 bases). This CDR3 spans 11 amino acids. Germline V lookup: CDR1 MNHEY, CDR2 SVGAGI. The V gene lost 5 bases and the J gene lost 7 bases, with 8 bases spanning the gap. The CDR3 here is CASSARGGYTF. The CDR3 region has the DNA TGTGCCAGCAGTGCCAGGGGTGGCTACACCTTC.

The genes are TRBV30 and TRBJ1-2, with 8 bases identical to TRBD1. Per germline, CDR1 GTSNPN and CDR2 SVGIG (reference sequence). The CDR3 length is 11 residues. The junction had 7 bases not matched to a gene; V was cut back by 8 bases and J by 8 bases. CDR3 bases: TGTGCCGGACCAGGGGGCGGGGGCTACACCTTC. Translated: CAGPGGGGYTF.

As to this clone: Mismatch with germline at one junction end may stem from a read error. V gene TRBV7-9 combines with J gene TRBJ2-5, with TRBD2 matching over 7 bases. The CDR3 sequence is 16 residues long. CDR1 is SEHNR, CDR2 FQNEAQ, per germline (reference sequence). CDR3 in DNA: TGTTCCAGCAGCTTACCCCCGGCGGGAGTGGTTTTGACCCAGTACTTC. It specifies CSSSLPPAGVVLTQYF.

This chain connects TRBV5-1 to TRBJ2-3, with TRBD2 matching 9 bases. This CDR3 region has 13 residues. The germline CDR1 and CDR2 sequences are SGHRS and YFSETQ. Trimming removed 4 bases from V and 11 bases from J; junction bases left unmatched: 8. The chain's CDR3 is CASSPSRAGGQYF. The DNA of the CDR3 is TGCGCCAGCAGCCCATCCCGAGCGGGAGGGCAGTATTTT.

This sequence joins TRBV2 and TRBJ1-1, with 7 bases matching TRBD1. Unmatched junction bases numbered 6, after V lost 6 bases and J lost 2 bases. The CDR3 consists of 14 residues. Germline lookup yields CDR1 SNHLY and CDR2 FYNNEI. The CDR3 protein is CASSVDRVNTEAFF. The CDR3 bases are TGTGCCAGCAGCGTTGACAGGGTAAACACTGAAGCTTTCTTT.

The chain employs TRBV7-6 and TRBJ1-2, with 9 positions matching TRBD1. J lost 7 bases, V lost 0 bases, and 12 bases had no gene match. The CDR3 spans 17 residues. Germline CDR1 SGHVS, CDR2 FNYEAQ. The CDR3 DNA follows: TGTGCCAGCAGCTTAGCGCGGACAGGGGCGGGCTCTATTGGCTACACCTTC. Translating it yields CASSLARTGAGSIGYTF.

V usage is TRBV29-1 and J usage is TRBJ2-3; D call uncertain. V was clipped by 5 bases and J by 2 bases, with 17 bases between them. The CDR3 extends over 15 amino acids. CDR1 is SQVTM and CDR2 is ANQGSEA in the germline V gene. CDR3 sequence (DNA): TGCAGCGTTAACGAGAACCTTACTCCCACAGATACGCAGTATTTT. Translating it yields CSVNENLTPTDTQYF.

This clone was counted once. The chain joins TRBV27 to TRBJ2-1; 7 positions match TRBD1. CDR1 and CDR2 from the germline V gene are MNHEY and SMNVEV (reference sequence). The CDR3 is 15 residues long. The ends lost 2 bases at V and 3 bases at J; junction bases unmatched: 4. This CDR3 is CASSLGTAIYNEQFF. DNA of the CDR3: TGTGCCAGCAGTTTAGGGACAGCTATCTACAATGAGCAGTTCTTC.

The CDR3 sequence is CASSVQGRNSPLHF. The CDR3 DNA sequence: TGTGCCAGCAGTGTACAGGGGCGCAATTCACCCCTCCACTTT. The chain carries TRBV25-1 and TRBJ1-6; 7 nucleotides align to TRBD1. Trimming removed 4 bases from V and 7 bases from J; junction bases left unmatched: 4. The CDR3 runs 14 residues. CDR1 and CDR2 from the germline V gene are MGHDK and SYGVNS.

This chain connects TRBV5-1 to TRBJ2-3; D unresolved. V was shortened by 0 bases and J by 4 bases, with 9 bases between the two germline ends. CDR3 length: 14 amino acids. Germline V gives CDR1 SGHRS, CDR2 YFSETQ. This chain's CDR3 is CASSLASSADTQYF. For the CDR3, the DNA is TGCGCCAGCAGCTTGGCCTCTTCGGCAGATACGCAGTATTTT.

The chain is built from TRBV19 and TRBJ1-3; 9 nucleotides line up with TRBD1. Germline assignment: CDR1 LNHDA and CDR2 SQIVND (reference sequence). Unmatched junction bases numbered 10, after V lost 9 bases and J lost 4 bases. This CDR3 is built from 15 residues. Here the CDR3 DNA reads TGTGCCAGCTCCAAAGGACAGGGGTACGGAAACACCATATATTTT. The encoded protein is CASSKGQGYGNTIYF. The full variable domain, completed using reference TRBV19 and TRBJ1-3, is DGGITQSPKYLFRKEGQNVTLSCEQNLNHDAMYWYRQDPGQGLRLIYYSQIVNDFQKGDIAEGYSVSREKKESFPLTVTSAQKNPTAFYLCASSKGQGYGNTIYFGEGSWLTVV.

The chain uses TRBV5-6 and TRBJ1-1; D not resolved. The germline gives CDR1 SGHDT, CDR2 YYEEEE. V was shortened by 0 bases and J by 5 bases, with 14 bases between the two germline ends. The CDR3 totals 15 residues. DNA of the CDR3: TGTGCCAGCAGCTTGGGACCGATGCCGGGGACTGAAGCTTTCTTT. Amino acids: CASSLGPMPGTEAFF. The variable domain in full, completed from reference TRBV5-6 and TRBJ1-1, reads DAGVTQSPTHLIKTRGQQVTLRCSPKSGHDTVSWYQQALGQGPQFIFQYYEEEERQRGNFPDRFSGHQFPNYSSELNVNALLLGDSALYLCASSLGPMPGTEAFFGQGTRLTVV.

CDR3 loop: CASSRSGMNSGANVLTF. The DNA for the CDR3 is TGTGCCAGCAGCCGTAGCGGGATGAACTCTGGGGCCAACGTCCTGACTTTC. The chain carries TRBV7-3 and TRBJ2-6, with 8 bases that match TRBD2. Germline CDR1 reads SGHTA; CDR2 reads FQGTGA. This CDR3 comprises 17 residues. Germline trimming cut 5 bases from V and 0 bases from J; bases unmatched to any gene: 6.

This clone occurred once. CDR3: CSATMRGYGYTF. CDR3 bases: TGCAGCGCCACAATGCGGGGGTATGGCTACACCTTC. The chain recombines TRBV29-1 with TRBJ1-2, with D possibly TRBD1 on 5 matching bases. Trimming stripped 7 bases from V and 5 bases from J, with 14 bases between. The CDR3 sequence is 12 residues long. Looked up from germline, CDR1 is SQVTM and CDR2 is ANQGSEA. Together with reference TRBV29-1 and TRBJ1-2, the CDR3 gives the full variable domain: SAVISQKPSRDICQRGTSLTIQCQVDSQVTMMFWYRQQPGQSLTLIATANQGSEATYESGFVIDKFPISRPNLTFSTLTVSNMSPEDSSIYLCSATMRGYGYTFGSGTRLTVV.

The V call is TRBV7-6, the J call TRBJ2-7, with D possibly matching TRBD1 (6 bases). The V end lost 2 bases, the J end lost 3 bases, and 8 bases lay between the germline ends. In germline, CDR1 is SGHVS, CDR2 FNYEAQ. The CDR3 extends over 13 amino acids. CDR3 loop: CASSLLQGYEQYF. The CDR3 DNA reads as TGTGCCAGCAGCTTACTACAGGGCTACGAGCAGTACTTC.